What follows describes a single T cell receptor beta chain. As yet, its antigen is unknown. Amplification used 60 Vbeta primers and 13 Jbeta primers. Measured with immunoSEQ multiplex PCR; TCRdb has only the in-frame clones, and not every one. The sample records 100,000 to 150,000 clones, 70% to 80% being singletons. This sample stems from a study of cytomegalovirus exposure and HLA in healthy donors. The study, taken as a whole, reports: A later analysis appeared to link common viral pathogens to several of the most significant clusters.

Germline V CDR1 and CDR2: GTSNPN, SVGIG (reference sequence). The CDR3 totals 16 residues. V dropped 2 bases and J dropped 10 bases, with 21 bases sitting between them. This receptor was obtained from a man aged 35 to 55 in good health and CMV-seronegative. The sequencing sample was made of PBMCs. V usage is TRBV30 and J usage is TRBJ1-6; D is perhaps TRBD1 (6 bases). In DNA form, the CDR3 reads TGTGCCTGGAGTCGAACACCCTCAACAGGGACCTCACCCCTCCACTTT. This sequence encodes CAWSRTPSTGTSPLHF. Variable domain in full (rest from reference TRBV30 and TRBJ1-6): SQTIHQWPATLVQPVGSPLSLECTVEGTSNPNLYWYRQAAGRGLQLLFYSVGIGQISSEVPQNLSASRPQDRQFILSSKKLLLSDSGFYLCAWSRTPSTGTSPLHFGNGTRLTVT.